This TCR beta chain is drawn from a study of shared clonotypes between healthy human individuals. The data were produced by immunoSEQ multiplex PCR, yet TCRdb's version contains in-frame clones alone and is incomplete. Of 2 million to 2.5 million clones detected, about nine tenths appear once; the ten largest clones hold roughly 0.34%. CDR3 length: 12 amino acids. Germline V lookup: CDR1 MDHEN, CDR2 SYDVKM. Between the trimmed V and J ends, which lost 8 bases and 6 bases, there was a span of 13 bases. The sequencing sample was made of naive CD4+ T cells from PBMCs. Subset in this sample: CD45RA+ positively selected. V gene TRBV28 combines with J gene TRBJ1-2; no firm D call. This receptor was obtained from a man younger than 35 in good health. Some clones in this sample may be carry-over from other donors' samples. Here the CDR3 reads CASSSRADGYTF. CDR3 bases: TGTGCCAGCTCCTCACGGGCGGATGGCTACACCTTC.